The subject of this entry is one TCR beta chain. The antigen is unknown. CDR3 length: 15 residues. V gave up 1 base and J gave up 8 bases; unmatched junction bases: 9. Germline-derived CDR1 and CDR2 are SQVTM and ANQGSEA. This entry comes from a study of beta chain features in type 1 diabetes. Regarding the study as a whole: Whether TCRB rearrangement is influenced by HLA type was left unresolved in this analysis. A potential PCR bias toward shorter templates would be equal in patient and control samples.

The sequenced template was cDNA made from the entire isolated RNA. TCRdb keeps only in-frame clones here, not all; method: immunoSEQ multiplex PCR. Seen here are some 240,000 clones, 11% observed once, and the top ten hold over 1%. Each population that was sorted was more than 95% pure. Sequences were obtained from central memory CD4+ T cells from blood. The TCR was taken from a man aged 18 to 29 in good health. This rearrangement joins TRBV29-1 to TRBJ2-1, with 9 bases lining up with TRBD2. The CDR3 reads CSVEVGLAGSDEQFF. In DNA, the CDR3 is TGCAGCGTTGAAGTAGGGCTAGCGGGATCGGATGAGCAGTTCTTC.